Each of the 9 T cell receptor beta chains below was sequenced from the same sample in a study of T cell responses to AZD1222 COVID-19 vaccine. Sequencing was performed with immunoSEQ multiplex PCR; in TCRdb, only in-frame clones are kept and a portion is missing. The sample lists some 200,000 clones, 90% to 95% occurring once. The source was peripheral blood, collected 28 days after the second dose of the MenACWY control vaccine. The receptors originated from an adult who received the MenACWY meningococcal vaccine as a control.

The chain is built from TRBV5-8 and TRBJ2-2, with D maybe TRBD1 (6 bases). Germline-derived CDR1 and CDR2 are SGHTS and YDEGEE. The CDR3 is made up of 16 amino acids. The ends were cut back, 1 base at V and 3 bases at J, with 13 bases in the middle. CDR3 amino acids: CASSLHQGPYTGELFF. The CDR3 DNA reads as TGTGCCAGCAGCTTGCATCAGGGGCCTTACACCGGGGAGCTGTTTTTT.

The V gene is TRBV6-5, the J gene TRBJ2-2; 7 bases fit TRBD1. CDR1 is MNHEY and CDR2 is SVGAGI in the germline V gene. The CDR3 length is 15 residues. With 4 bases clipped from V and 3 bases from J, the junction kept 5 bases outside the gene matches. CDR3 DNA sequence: TGTGCCAGCAGTTCACAGGGGCGGGACACCGGGGAGCTGTTTTTT. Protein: CASSSQGRDTGELFF.

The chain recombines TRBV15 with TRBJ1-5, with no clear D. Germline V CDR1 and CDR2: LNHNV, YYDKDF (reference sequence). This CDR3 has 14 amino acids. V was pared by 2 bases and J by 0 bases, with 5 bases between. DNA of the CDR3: TGTGCCACCAGCAGAACGTATAGCAATCAGCCCCAGCATTTT. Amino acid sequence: CATSRTYSNQPQHF.

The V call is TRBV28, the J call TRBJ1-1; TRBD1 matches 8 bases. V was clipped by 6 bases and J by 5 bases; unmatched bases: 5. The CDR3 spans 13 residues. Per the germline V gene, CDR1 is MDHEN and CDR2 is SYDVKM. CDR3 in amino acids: CASRSGGGTEAFF. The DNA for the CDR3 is TGTGCCAGCAGATCAGGGGGCGGAACTGAAGCTTTCTTT.

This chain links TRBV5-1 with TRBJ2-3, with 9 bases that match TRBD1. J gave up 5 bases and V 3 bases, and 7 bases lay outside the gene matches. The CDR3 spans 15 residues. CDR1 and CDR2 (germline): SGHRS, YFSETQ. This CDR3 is CASSSPQGAGDTQYF. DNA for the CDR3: TGCGCCAGCAGCTCACCACAGGGGGCAGGAGATACGCAGTATTTT.

Here the CDR3 reads CASSSPGPPDFEQFF. Here the CDR3 DNA reads TGTGCCAGCAGTTCGCCGGGCCCCCCTGATTTTGAGCAGTTCTTC. J is TRBJ2-1 and V is TRBV2; D gene ambiguous. The CDR3 loop spans 15 amino acids. The V gene's germline CDR1 is SNHLY and CDR2 FYNNEI. V lost 5 bases to trimming and J lost 9 bases, with 20 bases between them. The full variable domain, completed using reference TRBV2 and TRBJ2-1, is EPEVTQTPSHQVTQMGQEVILRCVPISNHLYFYWYRQILGQKVEFLVSFYNNEISEKSEIFDDQFSVERPDGSNFTLKIRSTKLEDSAMYFCASSSPGPPDFEQFFGPGTRLTVL.

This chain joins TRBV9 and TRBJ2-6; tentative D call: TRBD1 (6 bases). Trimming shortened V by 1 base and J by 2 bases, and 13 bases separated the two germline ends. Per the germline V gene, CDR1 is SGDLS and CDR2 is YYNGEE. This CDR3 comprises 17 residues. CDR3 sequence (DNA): TGTGCCAGCAGCGTATGGGCAGGGGTCCCTGGGGCCAACGTCCTGACTTTC. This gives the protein CASSVWAGVPGANVLTF.

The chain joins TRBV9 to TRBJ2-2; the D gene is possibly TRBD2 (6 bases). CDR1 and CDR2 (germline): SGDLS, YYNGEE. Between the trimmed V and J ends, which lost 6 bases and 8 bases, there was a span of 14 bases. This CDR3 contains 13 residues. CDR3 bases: TGTGCCAGCACCCTGGGGGGTGGTGGGGAGCTGTTTTTT. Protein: CASTLGGGGELFF.

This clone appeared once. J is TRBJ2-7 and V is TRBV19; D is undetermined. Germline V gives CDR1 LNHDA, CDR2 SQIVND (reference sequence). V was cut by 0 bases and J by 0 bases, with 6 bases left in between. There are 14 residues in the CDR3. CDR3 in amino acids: CASSIDPSSYEQYF. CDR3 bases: TGTGCCAGTAGTATAGACCCTAGCTCCTACGAGCAGTACTTC. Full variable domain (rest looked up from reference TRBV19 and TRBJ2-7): DGGITQSPKYLFRKEGQNVTLSCEQNLNHDAMYWYRQDPGQGLRLIYYSQIVNDFQKGDIAEGYSVSREKKESFPLTVTSAQKNPTAFYLCASSIDPSSYEQYFGPGTRLTVT.